Sequencing of this T cell receptor (beta chain) was carried out in a study of ipilimumab plus nivolumab after autologous stem cell transplantation. Study observations and caveats: Authors suggest TCR repertoire, Treg phenotype and gut microbiota support further study.

Ipilimumab, 1 mg/kg, started 14 to 28 days after autologous transplant. Patients received nivolumab 3 mg/kg at weeks 1, 4, 7, 10, then fortnightly to week 26. This clone has just one count. Its matching antigen is unknown. The assay was immunoSEQ multiplex PCR, and TCRdb's table has in-frame clones only and misses some. This table has 10,000 to 15,000 clones, about three quarters appearing once. The sequence was obtained from a male donor with diffuse large B-cell lymphoma. Sequenced here: PBMCs, sampled in a trial of ipilimumab plus nivolumab as post-transplant consolidation.

DNA for the CDR3: TGTGCCAGCAGCTTATTAGGGGGGGACCCCACCGGGGAGCTGTTTTTT. Its protein product is CASSLLGGDPTGELFF. The V and J genes are TRBV11-3 and TRBJ2-2; D is possibly TRBD2 (7 bases). Trimming pared 2 bases from V and 4 bases from J, leaving 14 bases between. The CDR3 has 16 amino acids. Germline values: CDR1 SGHNT, CDR2 YENEEA.